This T cell receptor (beta chain) was identified during a study of T-cell reconstitution after alpha-beta-depleted transplantation in children. Whole-study results and caveats: Approximately two months post-transplant, alpha-beta T cells reportedly originated from several hundred expanded graft clones.

Preparing the TCRbeta library involved the use of unique molecular identifiers. TCRdb processed the PCR reads anew with MiXCR; each CDR3 protein has one entry. Of about 310,000 distinct CDR3 sequences listed, roughly 25% were seen once; the top ten hold roughly 9.7%. Only a few counts were recorded for this clonotype. The antigen is unknown. Trimming shortened V by 7 bases and J by 8 bases, and 11 bases separated the two germline ends. This CDR3 contains 12 residues. The material sequenced was PBMCs, mostly from graft donor cells, taken 180 days after TCRalphabeta/CD19-depleted stem cell transplant. The clonotype originates from a male patient under 18 who had a stem cell transplant for acute lymphoblastic leukemia, so the T cells may come from the graft donor. This rearrangement joins TRBV12-3 or TRBV12-4 to TRBJ1-4; D remains ambiguous. In DNA form, the CDR3 reads TGTGCCAGCACCAACTCTGGAGAAAAACTGTTTTTT. Its translation: CASTNSGEKLFF.